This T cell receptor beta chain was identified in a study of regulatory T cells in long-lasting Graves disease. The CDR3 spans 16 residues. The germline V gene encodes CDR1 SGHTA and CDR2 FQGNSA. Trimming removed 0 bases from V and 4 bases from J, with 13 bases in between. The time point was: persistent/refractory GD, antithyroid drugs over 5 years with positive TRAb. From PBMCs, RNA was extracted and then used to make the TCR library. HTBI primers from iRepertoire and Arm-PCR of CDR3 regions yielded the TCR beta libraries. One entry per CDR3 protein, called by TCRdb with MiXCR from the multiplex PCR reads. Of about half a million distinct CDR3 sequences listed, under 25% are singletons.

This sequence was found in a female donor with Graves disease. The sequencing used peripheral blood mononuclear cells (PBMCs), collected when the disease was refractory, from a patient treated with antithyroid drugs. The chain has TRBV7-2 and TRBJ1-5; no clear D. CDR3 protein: CASSLASGRINQPQHF. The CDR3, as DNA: TGTGCCAGCAGCTTAGCGAGTGGGCGGATAAATCAGCCCCAGCATTTT.